This T cell receptor beta chain appears in the sequencing data of a study of Ad26.COV2.S vaccination and SARS-CoV-2 variants. At the level of the study: Once, or twice with 56 days between doses, Ad26.COV2.S was given intramuscularly. Study outcomes and limitations: CD8+ and CD4+ T cells specific for spike reportedly responded with substantial breadth after vaccination.

CDR1 is LNHDA and CDR2 is SQIVND in the germline V gene (reference sequence). This CDR3 has 13 residues. The V end was cut by 5 bases, the J end by 4 bases, with 12 bases between. The assay was immunoSEQ multiplex PCR, and TCRdb's table has in-frame clones only and misses some. This table holds approximately 410,000 clones, roughly 90% found once. Comment on this clone: As yet, its antigen is unknown.

The treatment was: 19 received Ad26.COV2.S at low or high dose, single or two shots; roughly 5 received placebo; per-sample allocation not given. Day 63 after the first vaccine or placebo injection was the time point for sampling. A Boston donor was an adult aged 18-55 years. This clonotype was sampled from a person between 18 and 65 years old who received the Ad26.COV2.S COVID-19 vaccine or a placebo. The V gene is TRBV19, the J gene TRBJ2-7; possibly TRBD1 for D (6 bases). This specimen was peripheral blood, taken in a trial of Ad26.COV2.S vaccine versus placebo. CDR3 coding DNA: TGTGCCAGTAGTCCAGGGGTCCTTTACGAGCAGTACTTC. Residues: CASSPGVLYEQYF.